Listed below are T cell receptor beta chains from one sample, sequenced in a study of glioma-infiltrating T cells after dendritic cell vaccination. Method: immunoSEQ multiplex PCR; TCRdb's copy keeps in-frame clones and lacks some. This table has 45,000 to 55,000 clones, around 86% appearing once. The sample was blood, taken before dendritic cell vaccination. These receptor sequences come from a human donor with glioblastoma. CDR3s include the opening cysteine and the closing phenylalanine or tryptophan. Fields, in order: D gene, V gene, clone size, J gene, CDR3 protein, CDR3 DNA. A D gene is named only where the DNA matches it firmly. Only some rows state a clone size, as once, few, many or a class for expanded clones.

.	TRBV14	.	TRBJ2-5	CASSQGRRGTQYF	TGTGCCAGCAGCCAAGGCAGGCGGGGGACCCAGTACTTC
TRBD1	TRBV10-1	.	TRBJ1-1	CASSELRDRNTEAFF	TGCGCCAGCAGTGAGCTTCGGGACAGGAACACTGAAGCTTTCTTT
TRBD1	TRBV11-3	once	TRBJ2-5	CASGDRGREETQYF	TGTGCCAGCGGCGACAGGGGGCGCGAGGAGACCCAGTACTTC
.	TRBV19	.	TRBJ1-1	CASSTDTGPNTEAFF	TGTGCCAGTAGTACCGACACTGGGCCGAACACTGAAGCTTTCTTT
.	TRBV13	.	TRBJ1-1	CASILDRDTEAFF	.
TRBD1	TRBV4-1	.	TRBJ2-2	CASSLEGTGNTGELFF	TGCGCCAGCAGCCTAGAGGGGACAGGGAACACCGGGGAGCTGTTTTTT
.	TRBV7-9	once	TRBJ1-2	CASSSGGEYGYTF	TGTGCCAGCAGCAGTGGGGGCGAATATGGCTACACCTTC
.	TRBV27	.	TRBJ1-3	CASSWSRAAGNTIYF	TGTGCCAGCAGTTGGTCCAGGGCGGCTGGAAACACCATATATTTT
TRBD1	TRBV7-6	.	TRBJ2-1	CASSLGQGVNEQFF	TGTGCCAGCAGCTTAGGGCAGGGGGTCAATGAGCAGTTCTTC
TRBD1	TRBV9	.	TRBJ1-5	CASSVRGGNQPQHF	TGTGCCAGCAGCGTCAGGGGGGGCAATCAGCCCCAGCATTTT
.	TRBV19	.	TRBJ1-4	CANLRSTNEKLFF	TGTGCCAATCTCAGGTCAACTAATGAAAAACTGTTTTTT
.	TRBV6-1	.	TRBJ1-4	CASRTQGNNEKLFF	TGTGCCAGCAGAACCCAGGGAAATAATGAAAAACTGTTTTTT
.	TRBV5-1	.	TRBJ1-1	CASSVEGQKNTEAFF	TGCGCCAGCAGCGTGGAGGGGCAGAAGAACACTGAAGCTTTCTTT
.	TRBV2	.	TRBJ2-7	CASSVYAPGEQYF	TGTGCCAGCAGTGTCTATGCCCCGGGTGAGCAGTACTTC
TRBD2	TRBV9	once	TRBJ2-3	CASSVHGLAGRTDTQYF	TGTGCCAGCAGCGTGCACGGACTAGCGGGGAGGACAGATACGCAGTATTTT
.	TRBV23-1	.	TRBJ2-2	CASSHPPSGELFF	TGCGCCAGCAGTCACCCCCCGTCCGGGGAGCTGTTTTTT